This TCR beta chain stems from a study of OX40 agonist ivuxolimab in advanced cancers. Study information: Patients received intravenous ivuxolimab every 2 weeks at 0.01 to 10 mg/kg.

Anyone with autoimmune disease history or systemic immunosuppression was excluded. Germline V gene sequence: CDR1 SGDLS, CDR2 YYNGEE. The CDR3 loop spans 19 amino acids. The V gene lost 6 bases and the J gene lost 1 base, with 28 bases spanning the gap. Sequenced by immunoSEQ multiplex PCR; TCRdb stores in-frame clones only, minus some. The profile shows about 52,000 clones, roughly nine tenths of them singletons. Study-wide points: At 0.1 to 3.0 mg/kg, clonal expansion of CD4+ and CD8+ blood T cells had occurred by week 6.

Concerning this clone: Its target is unknown.

The sample in question was CD4+ or CD8+ T cells sorted from blood, obtained in a trial of the OX40 agonist ivuxolimab. The sequence derives from an adult with an advanced solid tumor such as melanoma, head and neck, liver or kidney cancer. The chain has TRBV9 and TRBJ1-1, with D possibly matching TRBD1 (5 bases). The CDR3 protein is CASTENWDRPLTWNTEAFF. The CDR3 DNA reads as TGTGCCAGCACCGAAAATTGGGACCGCCCCCTTACCTGGAACACTGAAGCTTTCTTT.